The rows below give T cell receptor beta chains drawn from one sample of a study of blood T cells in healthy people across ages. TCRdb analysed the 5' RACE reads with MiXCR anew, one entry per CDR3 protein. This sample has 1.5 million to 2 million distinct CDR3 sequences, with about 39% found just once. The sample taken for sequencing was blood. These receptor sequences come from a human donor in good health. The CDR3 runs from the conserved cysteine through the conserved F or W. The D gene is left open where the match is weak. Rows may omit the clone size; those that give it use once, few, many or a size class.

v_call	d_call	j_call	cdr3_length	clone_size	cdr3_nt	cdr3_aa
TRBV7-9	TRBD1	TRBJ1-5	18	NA	TGTGCCAGCAGCTTAGATGTGTTCGGGACAGGGCAGGGTCAGCCCCAGCATTTT	CASSLDVFGTGQGQPQHF
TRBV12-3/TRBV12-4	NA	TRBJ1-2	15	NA	TGTGCCAGCAGCCCATGGGGCAGGGAAGACTATGGCTACACCTTC	CASSPWGREDYGYTF
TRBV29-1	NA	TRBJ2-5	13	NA	TGCAGCGTTCGCAGGGAGTTGCAAGAGACCCAGTACTTC	CSVRRELQETQYF
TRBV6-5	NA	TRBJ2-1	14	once	TGTGCCAGCAGTTACGGGCAGGGGTTGGATGAGCAGTTCTTC	CASSYGQGLDEQFF
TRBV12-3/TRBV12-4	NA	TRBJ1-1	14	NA	TGTGCCAGCAGTTTAGCGCTGGGATCCACTGAAGCTTTCTTT	CASSLALGSTEAFF
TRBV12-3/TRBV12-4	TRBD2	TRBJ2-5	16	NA	TGTGCCAGCAGTCCTCTCCGAGCGGGGGCGGGAGAGACCCAGTACTTC	CASSPLRAGAGETQYF
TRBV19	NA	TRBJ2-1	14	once	TGTGCCAGTAGTATTCGTAGTTTGGGGAATGAGCAGTTCTTC	CASSIRSLGNEQFF
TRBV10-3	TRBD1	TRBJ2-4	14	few	TGTGCCAGCGGAACCGGGACAGAGAAAAACATTCAGTACTTC	CASGTGTEKNIQYF
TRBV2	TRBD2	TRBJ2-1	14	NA	TGTGCCAGCTTTAGCGGGGGGGCCGGGAATGAGCAGTTCTTC	CASFSGGAGNEQFF
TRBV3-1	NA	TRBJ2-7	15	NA	TGTGCCAGCAGCCAAGATCCAGGGTATGGGTACGAGCAGTACTTC	CASSQDPGYGYEQYF
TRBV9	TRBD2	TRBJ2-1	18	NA	TGTGCCAGCAGCCCTCGGACTAGCGGGGGTACGGGGGGCAATGAGCAGTTCTTC	CASSPRTSGGTGGNEQFF
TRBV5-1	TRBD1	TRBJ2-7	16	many	TGCGCCAGCAGCTTGTCGTCCCGGGACAGTACCTACGAGCAGTACTTC	CASSLSSRDSTYEQYF
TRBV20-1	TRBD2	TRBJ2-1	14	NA	TGCAGTGCTCACGGACTAGCGGGGGGCAATGAGCAGTTCTTC	CSAHGLAGGNEQFF
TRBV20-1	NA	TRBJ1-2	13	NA	TGCGGTGCTCGAACTCCGGGAAACTATGGCTACACCTTC	CGARTPGNYGYTF
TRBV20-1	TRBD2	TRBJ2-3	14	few	TGCAGTGCTAACCTAGCGGGAAGCACAGATACGCAGTATTTT	CSANLAGSTDTQYF
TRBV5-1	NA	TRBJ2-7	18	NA	TGCGCCAGCAGCTTGGAACCCTTTGGGACGTTCAGCTCCTACGAGCAGTACTTC	CASSLEPFGTFSSYEQYF
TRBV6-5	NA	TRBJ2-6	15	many	TGTGCCAGCAGTTACCTGCGATCTGGGGCCAACGTCCTGACTTTC	CASSYLRSGANVLTF
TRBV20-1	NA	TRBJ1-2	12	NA	TGCAGCCCATCCGTCCCGGGGGGTGGCTACACCTTC	CSPSVPGGGYTF
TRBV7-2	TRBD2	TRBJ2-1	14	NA	TGTGCCAGCAGCCTCCCTAGCGGGGTCTATGAGCAGTTCTTC	CASSLPSGVYEQFF
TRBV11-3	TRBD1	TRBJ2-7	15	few	TGTGCCAGCAGCTTGGGACAGTCGGGTTCCTACGAGCAGTACTTC	CASSLGQSGSYEQYF
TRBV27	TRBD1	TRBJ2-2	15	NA	TGTGCCAGCAGCGATCAGGGGGTAATCGCCGGGGAGCTGTTTTTT	CASSDQGVIAGELFF
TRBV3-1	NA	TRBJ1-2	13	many	TGTGCCAGCAGCTCCAGGGGTGTCGGCGGCTACACCTTC	CASSSRGVGGYTF
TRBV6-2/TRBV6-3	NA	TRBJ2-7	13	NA	TGTGCCAGCAGTTACGGGGCAGTCTACGAGCAGTACTTC	CASSYGAVYEQYF
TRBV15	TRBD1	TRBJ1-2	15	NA	TGTGCCACCAGCGATTGGGACAGGGGATTCTATGGCTACACCTTC	CATSDWDRGFYGYTF
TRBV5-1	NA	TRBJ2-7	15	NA	TGCGCCAGCAACAGAAACAACAGGGTCGTCGACGAGCAGTACTTC	CASNRNNRVVDEQYF
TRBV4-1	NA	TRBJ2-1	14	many	TGCGCCAGCAGCCCAAGGGCCGGCTACAATGAGCAGTTCTTC	CASSPRAGYNEQFF
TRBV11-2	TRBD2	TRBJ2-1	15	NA	TGTGTCAGCAGCTTATGGGCTAGCGGGGGGAATGAGCAGTTCTTC	CVSSLWASGGNEQFF
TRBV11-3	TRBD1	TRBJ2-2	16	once	TGTACCAGCAGCAACTGGGACAGACAAAACACCGGGGAGCTGTTTTTT	CTSSNWDRQNTGELFF
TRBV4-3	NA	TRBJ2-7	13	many	TGCGCCAGCAGCCAAGATCTTTCCTACGAGCAGTACTTC	CASSQDLSYEQYF
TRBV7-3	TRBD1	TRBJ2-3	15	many	TGTGCCAGCAGCCAGTCACAGGGGTCCCCAGATACGCAGTATTTT	CASSQSQGSPDTQYF
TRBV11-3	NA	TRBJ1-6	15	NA	TGTGCCAGCAGCCCGGGACGGGCGAGCGGTTCACCCATCCACTTT	CASSPGRASGSPIHF
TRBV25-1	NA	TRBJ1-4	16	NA	TGTGCCAGCAGTGAAGGGGGAGGGGCGCGGGATGAAAAACTGTTTTTT	CASSEGGGARDEKLFF